The 30 T cell receptor beta chains below were found in one sample sequenced in a study of cytomegalovirus exposure and HLA in healthy donors. The study ran its PCR with 60 Vbeta and 13 Jbeta primers. The repertoire was sequenced with immunoSEQ multiplex PCR; TCRdb's copy has only in-frame clones and lacks some. The repertoire holds some 130,000 clones, with about 66% as singletons. The sequencing sample was made of PBMCs. These receptors were taken from a human donor in good health.

This chain joins TRBV2 and TRBJ1-4; no clear D gene. The CDR3 is 13 amino acids. V was pared by 8 bases and J by 0 bases, with 7 bases between. Germline V gene sequence: CDR1 SNHLY, CDR2 FYNNEI. The CDR3 region has the DNA TGTGCCAGCTCGGGGACAACTAATGAAAAACTGTTTTTT. Amino acids: CASSGTTNEKLFF.

This rearrangement joins TRBV6-1 to TRBJ2-5; D ambiguous. The CDR3 extends over 13 amino acids. Trimming left V 6 bases short and J 5 bases short, with 13 bases between. From germline, CDR1 is MNHNS and CDR2 SASEGT. The CDR3 here is CASRKSPVETQYF. The DNA of the CDR3 is TGTGCCAGCAGGAAATCCCCGGTGGAGACCCAGTACTTC.

J is TRBJ1-2 and V is TRBV5-6, with D perhaps matching TRBD1 (5 bases). The CDR3 extends over 12 amino acids. Germline CDR1 and CDR2: SGHDT and YYEEEE. The V and J ends lost 0 bases and 8 bases respectively, with 8 bases between them. The CDR3 is CASSLGSGGYTF. CDR3 DNA sequence: TGTGCCAGCAGCTTGGGATCAGGGGGCTACACCTTC.

The chain is built from TRBV5-1 and TRBJ2-7; TRBD2 aligns across 12 bases. J lost 7 bases, V lost 3 bases, and 14 bases had no gene match. The V gene's germline CDR1 is SGHRS and CDR2 YFSETQ. The CDR3 has 17 amino acids. CDR3 nucleotide sequence: TGCGCCAGCAGCTCCCCGATTGGGCTAGCGGGAGGGCATGAGCAGTACTTC. Encoded protein: CASSSPIGLAGGHEQYF.

This chain links TRBV2 with TRBJ2-7; TRBD2 matches 10 bases. V was clipped by 8 bases and J by 0 bases; unmatched bases: 13. The CDR3 is 17 amino acids. Germline V lookup: CDR1 SNHLY, CDR2 FYNNEI. CDR3 in DNA: TGTGCCAGCCAAGTGAAGGGACCTAGCGGGAGCTCCTACGAGCAGTACTTC. Its translation: CASQVKGPSGSSYEQYF.

V is TRBV6-5 and J is TRBJ1-4; D may be TRBD1 (6 bases). V lost 6 bases and J lost 3, with 14 bases in between. Germline assignment: CDR1 MNHEY and CDR2 SVGAGI. There are 15 residues in the CDR3. Here the CDR3 reads CASSLATGSNEKLFF. Here the CDR3 DNA reads TGTGCCAGCAGCCTGGCGACAGGCTCTAATGAAAAACTGTTTTTT.

This clone was observed a few times. The chain employs TRBV4-1 and TRBJ2-3, with 12 bases identical to TRBD2. Losses at the gene ends were 3 bases for V and 2 bases for J; bases not matched to a gene: 15. The CDR3 is 20 residues long. Germline CDR1 reads MGHRA; CDR2 reads YSYEKL. CDR3 in DNA: TGCGCCAGCAGCCACCCGCCGGGACTAGCGGGCCTAGGTATCACAGATACGCAGTATTTT. Amino acid sequence: CASSHPPGLAGLGITDTQYF.

The rearrangement uses TRBV27 and TRBJ2-2, with no clear D. Germline V CDR1 and CDR2: MNHEY, SMNVEV (reference sequence). This CDR3 comprises 15 residues. The V and J ends lost 3 bases and 0 bases respectively, with 8 bases between them. CDR3 nucleotides: TGTGCCAGCAGTTTGGTCAGCGCGAACACCGGGGAGCTGTTTTTT. It specifies CASSLVSANTGELFF.

The V gene is TRBV7-9, the J gene TRBJ2-5, with 12 bases aligning to TRBD2. V shed 5 bases and J 4 bases; nucleotides not matched to a gene: 5. Germline V gene data show CDR1 as SEHNR and CDR2 as FQNEAQ (reference sequence). The CDR3 totals 15 residues. CDR3 nucleotide sequence: TGTGCCAGCAGCACGGGGACTAGCGGGCGAGAGACCCAGTACTTC. It yields the protein CASSTGTSGRETQYF.

This clone was detected once. The J gene is TRBJ1-5, the V gene TRBV6-1; D gene ambiguous. In germline, CDR1 is MNHNS, CDR2 SASEGT. V lost 9 bases to trimming and J lost 0 bases, with 12 bases between them. This CDR3 region has 14 residues. The CDR3 region has the DNA TGTGCCAGTGCAGTGTCATATAGCAATCAGCCCCAGCATTTT. Translating it yields CASAVSYSNQPQHF.

This clone showed up just a few times. The V and J genes are TRBV5-1 and TRBJ2-6; 7 positions agree with TRBD1. Trimming at V came to 4 bases and at J to 0 bases, leaving 10 bases not matched to a gene. The CDR3 is 18 amino acids. The germline CDR1 and CDR2 sequences are SGHRS and YFSETQ. The chain's CDR3 is CASSIRTGPFSGANVLTF. Written as DNA, the CDR3 is TGCGCCAGCAGCATACGGACAGGACCCTTCTCTGGGGCCAACGTCCTGACTTTC.

The chain joins TRBV4-3 to TRBJ1-1, with D perhaps TRBD1 (5 bases). Trimming removed 1 base from V and 1 base from J, with 10 bases in between. CDR1 is LGHNA and CDR2 is YSLEER in the germline V gene. The CDR3 covers 15 residues. As DNA, the CDR3 is TGCGCCAGCAGCCAAGGCTTAGGACAGAACACTGAAGCTTTCTTT. It encodes CASSQGLGQNTEAFF.

This CDR3 reads CASSVESDSPVEQYF. The CDR3 DNA follows: TGTGCCAGCAGCGTGGAAAGTGACAGTCCCGTCGAGCAGTACTTC. The chain couples TRBV9 to TRBJ2-7; a weak D match, TRBD1 (5 bases). With 2 bases removed from V and 6 bases from J, the gap between germline ends came to 18 bases. CDR1 and CDR2 from the germline V gene are SGDLS and YYNGEE. This CDR3 has 15 residues.

The gene calls are TRBV11-3 and TRBJ2-7; 7 bases are a match to TRBD2. Germline CDR1 and CDR2: SGHNT and YENEEA. V gave up 5 bases and J gave up 2 bases; unmatched junction bases: 6. The CDR3 has 14 amino acids. DNA of the CDR3: TGTGCCAGCAGCAGAGTAGCGGGCGCCTACGAGCAGTACTTC. Translation gives CASSRVAGAYEQYF.

The gene calls are TRBV5-1 and TRBJ2-5, with D unresolved. This CDR3 contains 13 residues. The V gene lost 1 base and the J gene lost 2 bases, with 6 bases spanning the gap. The germline V gene encodes CDR1 SGHRS and CDR2 YFSETQ. CDR3 residues: CASSLTVQETQYF. As DNA, the CDR3 is TGCGCCAGCAGCTTGACGGTACAAGAGACCCAGTACTTC.

V and J are TRBV28 and TRBJ1-4; 7 nucleotides line up with TRBD1. This CDR3 spans 14 amino acids. Germline V lookup: CDR1 MDHEN, CDR2 SYDVKM. Trimming removed 5 bases from V and 8 bases from J; junction bases left unmatched: 8. As DNA, the CDR3 is TGTGCCAGCAGTCCGGCAGGGGGGATAGAAAAACTGTTTTTT. Translation gives CASSPAGGIEKLFF.

This clone has a handful of counts. The CDR3 loop is CASRDNYEQYF. DNA for the CDR3: TGTGCCAGCCGGGACAACTACGAGCAGTACTTC. The V call is TRBV6-6, the J call TRBJ2-7, with TRBD1 as a possible D gene (6 bases). CDR1 is MNHNY, CDR2 SVGAGI, per germline (reference sequence). V lost 8 bases and J lost 3, with 8 bases in between. CDR3 length equals 11 residues.

The chain joins TRBV11-3 to TRBJ2-5; 8 bases are shared with TRBD2. The CDR3 spans 15 residues. Trimming took 6 bases from V and 5 from J; bases not matched to a gene: 11. The germline V gene encodes CDR1 SGHNT and CDR2 YENEEA. This CDR3 is CASSRDGGGRETQYF. As DNA, the CDR3 is TGTGCCAGCAGTCGAGATGGGGGCGGGAGGGAGACCCAGTACTTC.

The J gene is TRBJ2-1, the V gene TRBV29-1; D is unresolved. Germline V gene lookup returns CDR1 SQVTM and CDR2 ANQGSEA. V was trimmed by 4 bases and J by 6 bases, leaving 13 bases between them. This CDR3 is built from 13 residues. In DNA, the CDR3 is TGCAGCGTTGGGCGGCCCACGGGCAATGAGCAGTTCTTC. As protein: CSVGRPTGNEQFF.

CDR3 sequence: CASSQEGTGYEQYF. The CDR3 DNA reads as TGCGCCAGCAGCCAAGAAGGGACAGGCTACGAGCAGTACTTC. J is TRBJ2-7 and V is TRBV4-1; 8 bases agree with TRBD1. Germline V lookup: CDR1 MGHRA, CDR2 YSYEKL. This CDR3 spans 14 amino acids. V shed 0 bases, J shed 3 bases, and the junction held 1 base outside the gene matches.

The rearrangement joins TRBV2 to TRBJ2-2; 7 bases agree with TRBD1. The CDR3 spans 13 residues. CDR1 and CDR2 from the germline V gene are SNHLY and FYNNEI. J was trimmed by 7 bases and V by 7 bases; bases with no gene match: 6. DNA of the CDR3: TGTGCCAGCATTGAGGGGGCGGGCGGGGAGCTGTTTTTT. Residues: CASIEGAGGELFF. Drawing the rest from reference TRBV2 and TRBJ2-2, the complete variable domain is EPEVTQTPSHQVTQMGQEVILRCVPISNHLYFYWYRQILGQKVEFLVSFYNNEISEKSEIFDDQFSVERPDGSNFTLKIRSTKLEDSAMYFCASIEGAGGELFFGEGSRLTVL.

CDR3 sequence: CASSLQGQETQYF. CDR3 nucleotide sequence: TGTGCCAGCTCACTACAGGGTCAAGAGACCCAGTACTTC. This rearrangement joins TRBV18 to TRBJ2-5, with D maybe TRBD1 (6 bases). The CDR3 has 13 amino acids. V shed 4 bases and J shed 2 bases, with 8 bases lying between them. Germline V CDR1 and CDR2: KGHSH, LQKENI. Based on the CDR3 plus reference TRBV18 and TRBJ2-5, the full variable domain is NAGVMQNPRHLVRRRGQEARLRCSPMKGHSHVYWYRQLPEEGLKFMVYLQKENIIDESGMPKERFSAEFPKEGPSILRIQQVVRGDSAAYFCASSLQGQETQYFGPGTRLLVL.

The chain carries TRBV30 and TRBJ2-2; 12 bases match TRBD2. The CDR3 is 19 amino acids. CDR1 is GTSNPN and CDR2 is SVGIG in the germline V gene (reference sequence). Trimming at V came to 0 bases and at J to 4 bases, leaving 12 bases not matched to a gene. Here the CDR3 DNA reads TGTGCCTGGAGTGTACCTAGCGGGAGGGCCAGCCGCCCCACCGGGGAGCTGTTTTTT. Its protein product is CAWSVPSGRASRPTGELFF.

The gene calls are TRBV18 and TRBJ1-1; D is ambiguous. The CDR3 length is 14 residues. Germline V gives CDR1 KGHSH, CDR2 LQKENI. With 2 bases removed from V and 5 bases from J, the gap between germline ends came to 12 bases. The CDR3 DNA reads TGTGCCAGCTCACCAGGACTCCTGGGGACTGAAGCTTTCTTT. Translated, it gives CASSPGLLGTEAFF.

The table lists this clone with a few counts. The V gene is TRBV29-1, the J gene TRBJ2-1, with TRBD1 as a possible D gene (6 bases). Germline lookup yields CDR1 SQVTM and CDR2 ANQGSEA. The ends were cut back, 6 bases at V and 1 base at J, with 10 bases in the middle. The CDR3 has 13 amino acids. The CDR3 nucleotides read TGCAGCGTCCCGACAGGTTCCTACAATGAGCAGTTCTTC. It specifies CSVPTGSYNEQFF.

The genes are TRBV4-1 and TRBJ1-5; 8 nucleotides line up with TRBD1. Germline V gene lookup returns CDR1 MGHRA and CDR2 YSYEKL. With V trimmed by 1 base and J by 7 bases, 6 bases remained unmatched. The CDR3 runs to 15 residues. This CDR3 reads CASSQGQGAWQPQHF. The CDR3 DNA sequence: TGCGCCAGCAGCCAAGGGCAGGGGGCCTGGCAGCCCCAGCATTTT.

This clone has more than one count but fewer than ten. The chain links TRBV5-6 to TRBJ2-5, with D possibly matching TRBD1 (5 bases). Germline assignment: CDR1 SGHDT and CDR2 YYEEEE. CDR3 length: 15 residues. V was pared by 1 base and J by 5 bases, with 15 bases between. CDR3 loop: CASSLRTLLWETQYF. CDR3 nucleotides: TGTGCCAGCAGCTTGAGGACATTATTGTGGGAGACCCAGTACTTC.

In regard to this clone: The same CDR3 is also encoded by other DNA sequences in this sample. CDR3 DNA: TGTGCCAGCAGCGTAGGGGGCTCCACTGAAGCTTTCTTT. This encodes CASSVGGSTEAFF. V and J are TRBV9 and TRBJ1-1; the D gene is possibly TRBD1 (5 bases). Trimming took 0 bases from V and 4 from J, leaving 7 bases between them. Per germline, CDR1 SGDLS and CDR2 YYNGEE. CDR3 length equals 13 residues.

The rearrangement joins TRBV7-9 to TRBJ2-7; D not resolved. The V and J ends lost 1 base and 6 bases respectively, with 7 bases between them. Germline V gives CDR1 SEHNR, CDR2 FQNEAQ (reference sequence). The CDR3 spans 12 residues. In nucleotides, the CDR3 is TGTGCCAGCAGCTTAGAATCAGTCGAGCAGTACTTC. This codes for CASSLESVEQYF. The full variable domain, rest sourced from reference TRBV7-9 and TRBJ2-7, is DTGVSQNPRHKITKRGQNVTFRCDPISEHNRLYWYRQTLGQGPEFLTYFQNEAQLEKSRLLSDRFSAERPKGSFSTLEIQRTEQGDSAMYLCASSLESVEQYFGPGTRLTVT.

This chain links TRBV5-1 with TRBJ1-4, with unresolved D. V was shortened by 0 bases and J by 6 bases, with 12 bases between the two germline ends. This CDR3 region has 15 residues. Germline V gives CDR1 SGHRS, CDR2 YFSETQ. The CDR3, as DNA: TGCGCCAGCAGCTTGGGGTCCGGGAGGGATGAAAAACTGTTTTTT. Translation gives CASSLGSGRDEKLFF. Full variable domain (missing parts from reference TRBV5-1 and TRBJ1-4): KAGVTQTPRYLIKTRGQQVTLSCSPISGHRSVSWYQQTPGQGLQFLFEYFSETQRNKGNFPGRFSGRQFSNSRSEMNVSTLELGDSALYLCASSLGSGRDEKLFFGSGTQLSVL.